Each of the 10 T cell receptor beta chains below was sequenced from the same sample in a study of T cells after yellow fever vaccination. TCRdb redid the calling of the 5' RACE reads with MiXCR, one entry per CDR3 protein. The data contain 300,000 to 350,000 distinct CDR3 sequences, over 8.5% of them seen just once; the ten biggest clones take up under 4%. Sequences were derived from CD4+ T cells sorted from PBMCs, sampled 45 days after the yellow fever booster vaccination. The source is a young man who received the YFV17D yellow fever vaccine.

The gene calls are TRBV12-3 or TRBV12-4 and TRBJ2-7; no clear D gene. There are 15 residues in the CDR3. Trimming removed 1 base from V and 2 bases from J, with 12 bases in between. The CDR3 spells CASSLGRWAAYEQYF. The CDR3 nucleotides are TGTGCCAGCAGTTTAGGTCGGTGGGCAGCCTACGAGCAGTACTTC.

This rearrangement joins TRBV20-1 to TRBJ2-3; D is perhaps TRBD2 (5 bases). Trimming pared 5 bases from V and 1 base from J, leaving 13 bases between. CDR1 and CDR2 (germline): DFQATT, SNEGSKA (reference sequence). This CDR3 contains 14 residues. This CDR3 is CSASTAEGTDTQYF. The CDR3 DNA reads as TGCAGTGCTTCCACAGCGGAAGGCACAGATACGCAGTATTTT.

The genes are TRBV6-2 or TRBV6-3 and TRBJ2-7, with no clear D. This CDR3 is 12 amino acids long. Trimming stripped 2 bases from V and 2 bases from J, with 4 bases between. Per germline, CDR1 MNHEY and CDR2 SVGEGT. As DNA, the CDR3 is TGTGCCAGCAGTTACCGAGCCTACGAGCAGTACTTC. It translates to CASSYRAYEQYF.

This clonotype was counted once. The chain links TRBV5-4 to TRBJ1-2; maybe TRBD1 (6 bases). The V gene's germline CDR1 is SGHNT and CDR2 YYREEE (reference sequence). V was clipped by 5 bases and J by 3 bases, with 8 bases between them. This CDR3 spans 12 amino acids. CDR3: CASSDRHYGYTF. The CDR3 nucleotides read TGTGCCAGCAGTGACAGGCACTATGGCTACACCTTC.

In this sample, this clonotype turned up a few times. This rearrangement joins TRBV28 to TRBJ1-1, with D perhaps matching TRBD1 (5 bases). V was trimmed by 3 bases and J by 5 bases, leaving 10 bases between them. CDR1 MDHEN and CDR2 SYDVKM come from the germline V gene. The CDR3 totals 13 residues. CDR3 DNA sequence: TGTGCCAGCAGTTTTCAAGGGACGACTGAAGCTTTCTTT. As protein: CASSFQGTTEAFF.

This chain uses TRBV3-1 with TRBJ1-2; 7 bases are shared with TRBD1. CDR1 LGHDT and CDR2 YNNKEL come from the germline V gene (reference sequence). There are 15 residues in the CDR3. With V trimmed by 2 bases and J by 8 bases, 11 bases remained unmatched. CDR3 loop: CASSQSRTGGGGYTF. The CDR3 coding sequence is TGTGCCAGCAGCCAATCCCGGACAGGCGGAGGGGGCTACACCTTC.

In its sample, this clonotype was seen a few times. This chain links TRBV5-1 with TRBJ2-2; 9 bases fit TRBD1. Germline-derived CDR1 and CDR2 are SGHRS and YFSETQ. The CDR3 contains 16 residues. V shed 0 bases, J shed 6 bases, and the junction held 6 bases outside the gene matches. The CDR3 protein is CASSLGTGAFPGELFF. The CDR3 bases are TGCGCCAGCAGCTTGGGGACAGGGGCTTTTCCCGGGGAGCTGTTTTTT.

This clonotype was counted a few times. The rearrangement uses TRBV5-1 and TRBJ2-1; perhaps D is TRBD1 or TRBD2 (5 bases each). Germline-derived CDR1 and CDR2 are SGHRS and YFSETQ. Trimming shortened V by 4 bases and J by 8 bases, and 16 bases separated the two germline ends. The CDR3 is made up of 14 amino acids. In DNA, the CDR3 is TGCGCCAGCAGCGGTGGGTTGAGGGGAGATGAGCAGTTCTTC. Protein product: CASSGGLRGDEQFF. Variable domain in full (rest from reference TRBV5-1 and TRBJ2-1): KAGVTQTPRYLIKTRGQQVTLSCSPISGHRSVSWYQQTPGQGLQFLFEYFSETQRNKGNFPGRFSGRQFSNSRSEMNVSTLELGDSALYLCASSGGLRGDEQFFGPGTRLTVL.

This clonotype was seen more than once but under ten times. The J gene is TRBJ2-5, the V gene TRBV5-5; 8 bases match TRBD2. Germline V lookup: CDR1 SGHKS, CDR2 YYEKEE (reference sequence). V shed 4 bases and J 4 bases; nucleotides not matched to a gene: 9. There are 15 residues in the CDR3. The CDR3 DNA sequence: TGTGCCAGCAGCGGATTAGCGGGGCGGGGAGAGACCCAGTACTTC. Amino acid sequence: CASSGLAGRGETQYF.

The chain has TRBV27 and TRBJ2-1, with 7 bases lining up with TRBD1. The CDR3 runs to 13 residues. Germline V CDR1 and CDR2: MNHEY, SMNVEV (reference sequence). Trimming took 7 bases from V and 9 from J; bases not matched to a gene: 9. The CDR3 sequence: CASNRGYRGEQFF. As DNA, the CDR3 is TGTGCCAGCAACAGGGGCTATCGAGGTGAGCAGTTCTTC.